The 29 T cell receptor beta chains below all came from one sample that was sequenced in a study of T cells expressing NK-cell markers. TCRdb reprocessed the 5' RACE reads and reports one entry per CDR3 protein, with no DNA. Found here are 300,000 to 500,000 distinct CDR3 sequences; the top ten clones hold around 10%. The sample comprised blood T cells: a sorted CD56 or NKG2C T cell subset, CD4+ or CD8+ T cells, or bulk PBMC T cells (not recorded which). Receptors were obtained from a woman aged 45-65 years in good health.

CDR3 residues: CASSQRTGVDEQFF. This rearrangement joins TRBV7-9 to TRBJ2-1; the D call of TRBD1 rests on TCRdb alone, since no DNA is present to check it. The V gene's germline CDR1 is SEHNR and CDR2 FQNEAQ (reference sequence). This CDR3 spans 14 amino acids.

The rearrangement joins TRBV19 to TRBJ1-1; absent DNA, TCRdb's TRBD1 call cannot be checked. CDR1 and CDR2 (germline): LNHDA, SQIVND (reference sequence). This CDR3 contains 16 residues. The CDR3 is CASSILPGQVYTEAFF.

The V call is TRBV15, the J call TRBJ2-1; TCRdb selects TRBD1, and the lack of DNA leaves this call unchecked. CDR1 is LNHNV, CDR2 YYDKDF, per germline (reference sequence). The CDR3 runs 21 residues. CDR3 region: CATSRAPGQGVHQASYNEQFF.

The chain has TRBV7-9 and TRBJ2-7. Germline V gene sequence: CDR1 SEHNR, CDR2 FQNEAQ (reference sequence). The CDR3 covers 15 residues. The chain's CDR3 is CASGKYRQGTYEQYF. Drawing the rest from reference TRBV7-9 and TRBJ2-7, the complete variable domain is DTGVSQNPRHKITKRGQNVTFRCDPISEHNRLYWYRQTLGQGPEFLTYFQNEAQLEKSRLLSDRFSAERPKGSFSTLEIQRTEQGDSAMYLCASGKYRQGTYEQYFGPGTRLTVT.

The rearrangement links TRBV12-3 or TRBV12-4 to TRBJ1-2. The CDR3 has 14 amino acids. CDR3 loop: CASSLAPSPYGYTF.

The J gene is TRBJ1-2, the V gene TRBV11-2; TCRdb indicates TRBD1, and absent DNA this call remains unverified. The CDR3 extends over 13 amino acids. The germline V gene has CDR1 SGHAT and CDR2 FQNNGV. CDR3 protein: CASRGQTDYGYTF.

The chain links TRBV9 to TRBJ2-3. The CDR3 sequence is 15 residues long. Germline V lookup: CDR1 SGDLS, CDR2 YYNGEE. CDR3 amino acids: CASSVGLELTDTQYF.

CDR3 sequence: CSARGLNLDTEAFF. This sequence joins TRBV20-1 and TRBJ1-1; TCRdb proposes TRBD1, but this gene call is untestable without DNA. CDR3 size: 14 residues. The germline CDR1 and CDR2 sequences are DFQATT and SNEGSKA (reference sequence).

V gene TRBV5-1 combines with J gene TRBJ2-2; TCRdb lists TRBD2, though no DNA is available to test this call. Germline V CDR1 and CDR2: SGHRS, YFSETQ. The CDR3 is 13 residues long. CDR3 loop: CASGVAGLGELFF.

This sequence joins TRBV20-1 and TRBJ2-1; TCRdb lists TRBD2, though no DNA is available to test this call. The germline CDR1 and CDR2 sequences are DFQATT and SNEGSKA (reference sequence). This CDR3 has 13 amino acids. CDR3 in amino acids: CSALGLNNNEQFF.

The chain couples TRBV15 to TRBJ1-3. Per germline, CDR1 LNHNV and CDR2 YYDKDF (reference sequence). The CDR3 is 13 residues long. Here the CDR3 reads CATSRFRENTIYF.

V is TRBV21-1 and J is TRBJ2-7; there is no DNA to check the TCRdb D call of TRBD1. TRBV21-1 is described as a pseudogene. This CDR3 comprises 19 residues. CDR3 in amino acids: CASSKVKVHRGFNSYEQYF.

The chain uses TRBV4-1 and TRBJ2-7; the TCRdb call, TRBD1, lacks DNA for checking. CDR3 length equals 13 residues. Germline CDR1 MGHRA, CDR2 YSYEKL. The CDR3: CASSQTGTGEQYF.

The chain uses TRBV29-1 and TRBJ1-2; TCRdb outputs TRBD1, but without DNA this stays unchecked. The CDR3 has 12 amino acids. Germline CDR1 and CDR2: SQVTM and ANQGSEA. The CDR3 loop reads CIGGDNNYGYTF.

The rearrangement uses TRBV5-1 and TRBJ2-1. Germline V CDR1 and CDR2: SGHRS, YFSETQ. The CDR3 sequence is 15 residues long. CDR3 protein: CASSLEDVGRYEQFF.

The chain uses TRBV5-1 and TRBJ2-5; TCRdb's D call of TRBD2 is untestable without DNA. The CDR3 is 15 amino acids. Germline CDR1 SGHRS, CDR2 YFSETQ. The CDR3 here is CASASSGSVGETQYF.

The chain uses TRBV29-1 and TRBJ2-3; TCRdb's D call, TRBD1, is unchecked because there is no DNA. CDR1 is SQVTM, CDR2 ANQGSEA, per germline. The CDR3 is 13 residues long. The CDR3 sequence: CSVEERGGDTQYF.

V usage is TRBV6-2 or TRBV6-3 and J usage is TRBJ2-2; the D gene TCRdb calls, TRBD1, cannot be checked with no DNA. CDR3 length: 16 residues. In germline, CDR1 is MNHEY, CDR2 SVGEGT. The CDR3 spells CASRPLAPGDGGELFF.

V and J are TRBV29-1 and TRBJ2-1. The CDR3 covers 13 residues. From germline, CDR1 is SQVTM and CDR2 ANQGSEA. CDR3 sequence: CSVDTSRYNEQFF.

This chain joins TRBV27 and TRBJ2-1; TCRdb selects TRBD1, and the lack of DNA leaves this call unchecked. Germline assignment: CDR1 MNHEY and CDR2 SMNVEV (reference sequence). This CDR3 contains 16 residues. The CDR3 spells CASSGGGSQSGDEQFF.

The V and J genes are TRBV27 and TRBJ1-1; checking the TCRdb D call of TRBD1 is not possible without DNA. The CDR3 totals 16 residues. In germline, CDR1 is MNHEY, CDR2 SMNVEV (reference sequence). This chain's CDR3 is CASSSRGGKGNTEAFF.

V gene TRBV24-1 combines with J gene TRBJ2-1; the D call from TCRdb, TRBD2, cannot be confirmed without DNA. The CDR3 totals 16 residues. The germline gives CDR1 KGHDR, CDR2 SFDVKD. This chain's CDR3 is CATSDPGAGEYNEQFF.

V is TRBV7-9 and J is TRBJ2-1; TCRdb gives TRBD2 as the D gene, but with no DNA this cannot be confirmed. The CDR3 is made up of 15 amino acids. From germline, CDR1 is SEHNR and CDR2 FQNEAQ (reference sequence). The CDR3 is CASSWGTSGNNEQFF.

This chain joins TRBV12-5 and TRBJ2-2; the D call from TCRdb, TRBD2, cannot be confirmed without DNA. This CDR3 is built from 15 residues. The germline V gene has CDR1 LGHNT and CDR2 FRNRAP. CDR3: CASGFRQGQAGELFF.

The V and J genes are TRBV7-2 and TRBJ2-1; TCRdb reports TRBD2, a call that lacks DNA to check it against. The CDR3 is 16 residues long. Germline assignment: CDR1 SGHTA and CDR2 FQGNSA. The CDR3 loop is CASSTRLAGGGNEQFF.

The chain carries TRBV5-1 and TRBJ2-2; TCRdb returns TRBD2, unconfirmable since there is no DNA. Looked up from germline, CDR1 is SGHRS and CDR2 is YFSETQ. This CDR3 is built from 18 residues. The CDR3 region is CASSPQGSGTGYTGELFF.

CDR3 loop: CASSQAHTGVEEKLFF. The chain employs TRBV4-1 and TRBJ1-4; TCRdb's D gene call, TRBD1, goes unchecked for lack of DNA. In germline, CDR1 is MGHRA, CDR2 YSYEKL. The CDR3 contains 16 residues.

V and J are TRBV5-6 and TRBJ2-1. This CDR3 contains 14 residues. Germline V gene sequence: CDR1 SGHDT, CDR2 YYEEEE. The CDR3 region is CASSLGRTYNEQFF. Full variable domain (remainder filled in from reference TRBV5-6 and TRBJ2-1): DAGVTQSPTHLIKTRGQQVTLRCSPKSGHDTVSWYQQALGQGPQFIFQYYEEEERQRGNFPDRFSGHQFPNYSSELNVNALLLGDSALYLCASSLGRTYNEQFFGPGTRLTVL.

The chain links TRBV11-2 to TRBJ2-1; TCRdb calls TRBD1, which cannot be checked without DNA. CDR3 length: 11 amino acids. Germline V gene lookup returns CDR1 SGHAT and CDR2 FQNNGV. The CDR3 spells CASSLPLGGFF.